This TCR beta chain is drawn from a study of cytotoxic CD8 clonotypes in ibrutinib-treated CLL. Study details: The average sample held around 260,000 productive templates and 75,000 to 100,000 productive rearrangements.

This clone showed up just once. Its antigen remains unknown. Study-wide results and limits: With treatment, public clonotypes, which were uncommon, either contracted or remained stable. At ibrutinib response, clonality increased, and at progression it declined back toward baseline. In comparison with age-matched healthy donors, baseline clonality was higher and tracked circulating CD8+ T-cell counts.

Some clones are missing from TCRdb's copy, which holds only in-frame ones; the method was immunoSEQ multiplex PCR. This sample has fewer than 400,000 clones, with roughly 70% found just once. V shed 3 bases and J shed 6 bases, with 15 bases lying between them. The germline CDR1 and CDR2 sequences are SGHTA and FQGTGA. The CDR3 spans 15 residues. This chain connects TRBV7-3 to TRBJ2-1; maybe TRBD1 (6 bases). The receptor comes from a human donor with chronic lymphocytic leukemia. The material sequenced was PBMCs, taken after 36 months of ibrutinib treatment. The CDR3 spells CASSFGWTEINEQFF. CDR3 bases: TGTGCCAGCAGCTTTGGCTGGACAGAGATCAATGAGCAGTTCTTC. Complete variable domain (other parts from reference TRBV7-3 and TRBJ2-1): GAGVSQTPSNKVTEKGKYVELRCDPISGHTALYWYRQSLGQGPEFLIYFQGTGAADDSGLPNDRFFAVRPEGSVSTLKIQRTERGDSAVYLCASSFGWTEINEQFFGPGTRLTVL.